The 19 T cell receptor beta chains below all came from one sample that was sequenced in a study of molecular identifiers for immune sequencing clone quantification. TCRdb re-called the PCR reads with MiXCR, one entry per CDR3 protein. Among 45,000 to 55,000 distinct CDR3 sequences listed, 35% to 40% were seen once. Source material: naive CD8+ T cells from blood, with Jurkat cell RNA spiked in. Subset in this sample: FACS-sorted CD8+CD4-CCR7+CD45RA+ naive T cells. These receptors all stem from a human donor in good health. Some libraries in this study had Jurkat cell RNA spiked in.

This clonotype was counted only a few times. The chain employs TRBV11-2 and TRBJ2-1; D is possibly TRBD1 (6 bases). This CDR3 region has 14 residues. The V end lost 3 bases, the J end lost 5 bases, and 11 bases lay between the germline ends. The germline gives CDR1 SGHAT, CDR2 FQNNGV. The CDR3 here is CASSFGQLNNEQFF. DNA of the CDR3: TGTGCCAGCAGCTTCGGACAGCTAAACAATGAGCAGTTCTTC. The variable domain in full, with the rest retrieved from reference TRBV11-2 and TRBJ2-1, is EAGVAQSPRYKIIEKRQSVAFWCNPISGHATLYWYQQILGQGPKLLIQFQNNGVVDDSQLPKDRFSAERLKGVDSTLKIQPAKLEDSAVYLCASSFGQLNNEQFFGPGTRLTVL.

This clonotype has a count of ten or more. The chain employs TRBV2 and TRBJ2-7; D is unresolved. V was shortened by 7 bases and J by 0 bases, with 7 bases between the two germline ends. CDR3 length equals 12 residues. Germline assignment: CDR1 SNHLY and CDR2 FYNNEI. The CDR3 spells CASIARSYEQYF. CDR3 DNA sequence: TGTGCCAGCATTGCTCGCTCCTACGAGCAGTACTTC.

This clonotype was found many times. The chain links TRBV5-1 to TRBJ2-3; TRBD2 matches 9 bases. The CDR3 covers 15 residues. With 4 bases clipped from V and 5 bases from J, the junction kept 8 bases outside the gene matches. Germline V gives CDR1 SGHRS, CDR2 YFSETQ. DNA of the CDR3: TGCGCCAGCAGCCGCTATAGCGGGAGTCAAGATACGCAGTATTTT. The encoded protein is CASSRYSGSQDTQYF.

This chain links TRBV4-1 with TRBJ2-3; TRBD2 matches at 7 bases. The germline CDR1 and CDR2 sequences are MGHRA and YSYEKL. V shed 8 bases, J shed 0 bases, and the junction held 11 bases outside the gene matches. The CDR3 runs to 16 residues. CDR3 region: CASAGLAETSTDTQYF. CDR3 nucleotide sequence: TGCGCCAGCGCTGGGCTAGCGGAGACTAGCACAGATACGCAGTATTTT.

This clonotype was seen a few times. The V call is TRBV4-3, the J call TRBJ2-3; TRBD2 matches at 10 bases. The germline V gene encodes CDR1 LGHNA and CDR2 YSLEER. Trimming cost V 1 base and J 6 bases; bases outside gene matches: 4. The CDR3 totals 15 residues. The CDR3 here is CASSQGMTSGDTQYF. The CDR3 DNA reads TGCGCCAGCAGCCAAGGAATGACTAGCGGGGATACGCAGTATTTT.

As regards this clonotype: A much larger clone lies a single base off, so this may be a read error. The J gene is TRBJ2-5, the V gene TRBV28, with D maybe TRBD2 (5 bases). This CDR3 has 14 residues. The V end lost 6 bases, the J end lost 4 bases, and 15 bases lay between the germline ends. Germline CDR1 MDHEN, CDR2 SYDVKM. Here the CDR3 reads CASSQLAPRETQYF. The CDR3 bases are TGTGCCAGCAGCCAGCTAGCCCCGCGAGAGACCCAGTACTTC.

The rearrangement uses TRBV4-3 and TRBJ1-1; D is unclear. Germline loops: CDR1 LGHNA, CDR2 YSLEER. The CDR3 has 16 residues. The germline V and J ends were trimmed by 0 bases and 0 bases, with 11 bases remaining between them. In nucleotides, the CDR3 is TGCGCCAGCAGCCAAGATTTTCAGGTATTGAACACTGAAGCTTTCTTT. It encodes CASSQDFQVLNTEAFF.

In regard to this clonotype: A much bigger clone sits one base away, suggesting this may be a read error. The final CDR3 position lacks the conserved phenylalanine or tryptophan, pointing to a likely read error. DNA for the CDR3: TGTGCCAGCAGCAAGCGAGCGGCCGCGTGGGAGACCCAGTACCTC. This translates into CASSKRAAAWETQYL. The V call is TRBV7-6, the J call TRBJ2-5, with D possibly TRBD2 on 5 matching bases. This CDR3 region has 15 residues. V was cut by 5 bases and J by 5 bases, with 18 bases left in between. Looked up from germline, CDR1 is SGHVS and CDR2 is FNYEAQ.

CDR3 bases: TGCAGTGCTAGAGTCCCACAGTTGGGATACGAGCAGTACTTC. This codes for CSARVPQLGYEQYF. V is TRBV20-1 and J is TRBJ2-7; no definite D call. This CDR3 is built from 14 residues. V shed 1 base and J shed 4 bases, with 14 bases lying between them. CDR1 and CDR2 from the germline V gene are DFQATT and SNEGSKA (reference sequence).

The V call is TRBV4-3, the J call TRBJ2-7, with 12 bases fitting TRBD2. The V gene's germline CDR1 is LGHNA and CDR2 YSLEER. J gave up 4 bases and V 1 base, and 11 bases lay outside the gene matches. The length of the CDR3 is 18 residues. CDR3 coding DNA: TGCGCCAGCAGCCAAGTCCCGAAAACTAGCGGGAGGCTGTACGAGCAGTACTTC. Protein: CASSQVPKTSGRLYEQYF.

This clonotype was seen ten or more times. V usage is TRBV19 and J usage is TRBJ2-7; D gene unclear. The germline V gene has CDR1 LNHDA and CDR2 SQIVND (reference sequence). V was cut by 5 bases and J by 3 bases, with 8 bases left in between. CDR3 length: 12 residues. CDR3 nucleotide sequence: TGTGCCAGTAGTCCGGACCACTACGAGCAGTACTTC. Protein product: CASSPDHYEQYF.

With regard to this clonotype: One junction end does not reproduce the germline sequence, and a read error may be involved. V and J are TRBV19 and TRBJ2-2, with D possibly matching TRBD2 (5 bases). Germline loops: CDR1 LNHDA, CDR2 SQIVND (reference sequence). The CDR3 runs to 15 residues. DNA for the CDR3: TGTGCCTGTAGTATTGGGAGTCGAGGCACCGGGGAGCTGTTTTTT. Protein: CACSIGSRGTGELFF.

In its sample, this clonotype was seen a few times. A clone one base away is much larger, so this may be a read error. The V and J genes are TRBV7-2 and TRBJ2-3, with TRBD2 identical over 7 bases. Trimming cost V 4 bases and J 0 bases; bases outside gene matches: 10. Germline V gene lookup returns CDR1 SGHTA and CDR2 FQGNSA. There are 17 residues in the CDR3. The CDR3 loop is CASSSPVSSGSTDTQYF. The CDR3 DNA reads as TGTGCCAGCAGCTCCCCCGTGTCTAGCGGAAGCACAGATACGCAGTATTTT.

The CDR3 protein is CASSPPGVGETQYF. The CDR3 bases are TGCGCCAGCAGCCCCCCAGGGGTTGGGGAGACCCAGTACTTC. The genes are TRBV4-1 and TRBJ2-5, with D possibly matching TRBD1 (6 bases). The germline CDR1 and CDR2 sequences are MGHRA and YSYEKL. This CDR3 region has 14 residues. Trimming stripped 4 bases from V and 5 bases from J, with 14 bases between.

Remarks on this clonotype: The junction departs from the called germline gene at one end, perhaps through a read error. The chain links TRBV5-6 to TRBJ2-7, with a weak D call TRBD1 (6 bases). This CDR3 is 12 amino acids long. Germline V gene data show CDR1 as SGHDT and CDR2 as YYEEEE. The CDR3 bases are TGTGCCAGCAGCACCAGGGGCGGGCCCTGGGTCTTC. It encodes CASSTRGGPWVF.

This clonotype was picked up a small number of times. This sequence joins TRBV2 and TRBJ2-3; maybe TRBD2 (6 bases). Germline V gene sequence: CDR1 SNHLY, CDR2 FYNNEI. V was pared by 7 bases and J by 6 bases, with 17 bases between. The CDR3 is 14 amino acids. This CDR3 is CASKGDFGGDTQYF. CDR3 DNA: TGTGCCAGCAAGGGTGATTTTGGAGGGGATACGCAGTATTTT.

This clonotype was detected a few times. The V and J genes are TRBV9 and TRBJ2-7; TRBD2 agrees at 8 bases. The germline CDR1 and CDR2 sequences are SGDLS and YYNGEE. The CDR3 is 15 amino acids. V lost 0 bases, J lost 4 bases, and 6 bases stayed unmatched. CDR3 sequence: CASSVVPSGRYEQYF. Here the CDR3 DNA reads TGTGCCAGCAGCGTAGTTCCTAGCGGGCGGTACGAGCAGTACTTC.

About this clonotype: Possible read error: a much larger clone is one base away. V and J are TRBV12-3 or TRBV12-4 and TRBJ2-3; possibly TRBD1 or TRBD2 for D (6 bases each). There are 18 residues in the CDR3. The CDR3 protein is CASSLAALGGRWMDKQYF. In nucleotides, the CDR3 is TGTGCCAGCAGTTTAGCGGCTTTGGGGGGCAGGTGGATGGATAAGCAGTATTTT.

The chain couples TRBV11-2 to TRBJ2-6; no definite D call. Germline CDR1 and CDR2: SGHAT and FQNNGV. The CDR3 is 16 residues long. With 2 bases removed from V and 4 bases from J, the gap between germline ends came to 12 bases. The CDR3 region has the DNA TGTGCCAGCAGCTTACGTGGTGGCGAAGGGGCCAACGTCCTGACTTTC. Translated: CASSLRGGEGANVLTF.